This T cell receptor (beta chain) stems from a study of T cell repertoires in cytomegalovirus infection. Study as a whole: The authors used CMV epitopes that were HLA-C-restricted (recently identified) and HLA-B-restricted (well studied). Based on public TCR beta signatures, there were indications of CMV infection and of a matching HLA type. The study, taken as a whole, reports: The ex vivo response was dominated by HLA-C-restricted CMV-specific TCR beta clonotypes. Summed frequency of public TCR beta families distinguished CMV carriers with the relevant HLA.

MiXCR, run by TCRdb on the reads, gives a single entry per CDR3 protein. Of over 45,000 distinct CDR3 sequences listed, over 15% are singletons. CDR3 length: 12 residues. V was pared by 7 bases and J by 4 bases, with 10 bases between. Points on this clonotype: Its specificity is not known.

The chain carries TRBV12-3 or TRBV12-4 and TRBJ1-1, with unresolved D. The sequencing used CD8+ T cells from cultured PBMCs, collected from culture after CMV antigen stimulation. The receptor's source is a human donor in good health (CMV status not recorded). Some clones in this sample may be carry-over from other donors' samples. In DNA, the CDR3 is TGTGCCAGCACCCTCGGGCGCACTGAAGCTTTCTTT. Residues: CASTLGRTEAFF.